One sample yielded the 29 T cell receptor beta chains listed below, sequenced in a study of T cells in localized non-small cell lung cancer. Profiled with immunoSEQ multiplex PCR; TCRdb holds only in-frame clones, not every one. The data hold nearly 25,000 clones, with about 86% observed a single time. The sequencing here drew on peripheral blood, taken before any cancer treatment. The receptors originated from a male donor at least 60 years old with stage II squamous cell lung carcinoma.

This clone came up once. This chain uses TRBV27 with TRBJ2-7; 7 bases align to TRBD1. The trim removed 4 bases at V and 0 bases at J, leaving 6 bases unmatched. Germline assignment: CDR1 MNHEY and CDR2 SMNVEV (reference sequence). The length of the CDR3 is 15 residues. CDR3: CASSSGTDFSYEQYF. The DNA of the CDR3 is TGTGCCAGCAGTTCAGGGACAGACTTCTCCTACGAGCAGTACTTC.

The chain employs TRBV11-3 and TRBJ1-2; D might be TRBD1 (6 bases). The CDR3 extends over 15 amino acids. V was cut by 3 bases and J by 3 bases, with 14 bases left in between. Germline V gene data show CDR1 as SGHNT and CDR2 as YENEEA. In DNA, the CDR3 is TGTGCCAGCAGCTTGGGGATACAGGGAGACTATGGCTACACCTTC. This sequence encodes CASSLGIQGDYGYTF.

This clone is medium-sized. This chain joins TRBV4-2 and TRBJ1-2; tentatively, D is TRBD1 (5 bases). The CDR3 loop spans 14 amino acids. The germline V gene encodes CDR1 LGHNA and CDR2 YNFKEQ. V dropped 6 bases and J dropped 0 bases, with 11 bases sitting between them. The CDR3 reads CASRSKGTNYGYTF. The CDR3 coding sequence is TGTGCCAGCAGATCGAAGGGGACTAACTATGGCTACACCTTC.

The rearrangement links TRBV7-8 to TRBJ1-2; 10 bases are a match to TRBD1. The germline V gene has CDR1 SGHVS and CDR2 FQNEAQ. The CDR3 covers 16 residues. J was trimmed by 5 bases and V by 3 bases; bases with no gene match: 9. The CDR3 sequence: CASSLRGGQGLYGYTF. CDR3 sequence (DNA): TGTGCCAGCAGCTTGAGGGGGGGACAGGGGCTTTATGGCTACACCTTC.

The chain carries TRBV19 and TRBJ2-7; 8 nucleotides line up with TRBD1. Germline CDR1 and CDR2: LNHDA and SQIVND (reference sequence). Trimming removed 6 bases from V and 1 base from J; junction bases left unmatched: 8. The CDR3 runs to 15 residues. The CDR3 reads CASRPGQGLSYEQYF. CDR3 in DNA: TGTGCCAGTAGACCCGGACAGGGCTTGTCCTACGAGCAGTACTTC.

This chain uses TRBV27 with TRBJ2-7; 7 nucleotides match TRBD2. This CDR3 has 15 residues. Germline CDR1 and CDR2: MNHEY and SMNVEV (reference sequence). V shed 1 base and J 5 bases; nucleotides not matched to a gene: 8. CDR3 amino acids: CASSLLGTTVHEQYF. CDR3 DNA sequence: TGTGCCAGCAGTTTATTGGGGACTACCGTCCACGAGCAGTACTTC.

The rearrangement links TRBV6-6 to TRBJ2-7; 7 positions match TRBD2. With V trimmed by 0 bases and J by 5 bases, 10 bases remained unmatched. The CDR3 contains 16 residues. Germline CDR1 reads MNHNY; CDR2 reads SVGAGI (reference sequence). The CDR3 sequence is CASSYSTGGRWHEQYF. CDR3 in DNA: TGTGCCAGCAGTTACTCGACGGGCGGGAGATGGCACGAGCAGTACTTC.

The V and J genes are TRBV2 and TRBJ1-4, with D possibly being TRBD1 (5 bases). Trimming left V 4 bases short and J 0 bases short, with 9 bases between. CDR3 length equals 15 residues. Per germline, CDR1 SNHLY and CDR2 FYNNEI. Written as DNA, the CDR3 is TGTGCCAGCAGTGCCGACAGAACAACTAATGAAAAACTGTTTTTT. Its protein product is CASSADRTTNEKLFF.

The chain combines TRBV15 with TRBJ2-5, with D maybe TRBD2 (5 bases). CDR3 size: 15 residues. V was clipped by 0 bases and J by 1 base, with 9 bases between them. Germline V CDR1 and CDR2: LNHNV, YYDKDF (reference sequence). The CDR3 nucleotides read TGTGCCACCAGCAGAGATCGGAGGTTCCAAGAGACCCAGTACTTC. Translation gives CATSRDRRFQETQYF. Complete variable domain (other parts from reference TRBV15 and TRBJ2-5): DAMVIQNPRYQVTQFGKPVTLSCSQTLNHNVMYWYQQKSSQAPKLLFHYYDKDFNNEADTPDNFQSRRPNTSFCFLDIRSPGLGDTAMYLCATSRDRRFQETQYFGPGTRLLVL.

The table lists this clone with a count of one. V gene TRBV19 combines with J gene TRBJ2-1; 8 positions agree with TRBD1. CDR1 and CDR2 (germline): LNHDA, SQIVND (reference sequence). This CDR3 region has 14 residues. V trimming: 5 bases; J trimming: 12 bases; junction bases outside the gene matches: 12. CDR3 in DNA: TGTGCCAGTAGTCGGTGGCAGGGGGCAGAAGGGCAGTTCTTC. It encodes CASSRWQGAEGQFF.

The chain links TRBV19 to TRBJ1-2, with D unresolved. CDR3 size: 14 residues. Deletions cut 5 bases from V and 0 bases from J, with 10 bases between. Germline CDR1 LNHDA, CDR2 SQIVND (reference sequence). CDR3 nucleotide sequence: TGTGCCAGTAGTGACGCGGGGACTAACTATGGCTACACCTTC. This sequence encodes CASSDAGTNYGYTF.

The chain joins TRBV5-1 to TRBJ1-3; the D gene is possibly TRBD1 (5 bases). Germline values: CDR1 SGHRS, CDR2 YFSETQ. The CDR3 runs to 16 residues. Trimming took off 0 bases at V and 8 bases at J, with 18 bases between the two ends. The CDR3 DNA reads TGCGCCAGCAGCTTGGCCCCCGGGGGTGATGGTGACACCATATATTTT. Amino acid sequence: CASSLAPGGDGDTIYF.

This sequence joins TRBV11-2 and TRBJ2-1; D unclear. V dropped 3 bases and J dropped 1 base, with 10 bases sitting between them. The CDR3 extends over 15 amino acids. Germline V gene sequence: CDR1 SGHAT, CDR2 FQNNGV. The CDR3 sequence: CASSFNKGSYNEQFF. CDR3 coding DNA: TGTGCCAGCAGCTTCAACAAGGGATCCTACAATGAGCAGTTCTTC.

The chain is built from TRBV5-8 and TRBJ2-5; D tentatively fits TRBD1 or TRBD2 (5 bases each). The V and J ends lost 7 bases and 5 bases respectively, with 21 bases between them. There are 15 residues in the CDR3. Germline-derived CDR1 and CDR2 are SGHTS and YDEGEE. CDR3 bases: TGTGCCAGCCCCCTGGGAAGGGGCACGGGGGAGACCCAGTACTTC. It yields the protein CASPLGRGTGETQYF.

The chain links TRBV4-3 to TRBJ2-7; 9 bases align to TRBD2. The CDR3 sequence is 16 residues long. Unmatched junction bases numbered 7, after V lost 0 bases and J lost 4 bases. Germline V gene lookup returns CDR1 LGHNA and CDR2 YSLEER. The CDR3 reads CASSQEWRGGRYEQYF. The DNA of the CDR3 is TGCGCCAGCAGCCAAGAGTGGCGGGGGGGCAGATACGAGCAGTACTTC.

The gene calls are TRBV9 and TRBJ2-5; D is unresolved. Germline CDR1 SGDLS, CDR2 YYNGEE. V dropped 0 bases and J dropped 4 bases, with 10 bases sitting between them. The CDR3 is made up of 14 amino acids. This chain's CDR3 is CASSVGSGRETQYF. Here the CDR3 DNA reads TGTGCCAGCAGCGTAGGGTCCGGGCGAGAGACCCAGTACTTC. The whole variable domain, remainder taken from reference TRBV9 and TRBJ2-5, is DSGVTQTPKHLITATGQRVTLRCSPRSGDLSVYWYQQSLDQGLQFLIQYYNGEERAKGNILERFSAQQFPDLHSELNLSSLELGDSALYFCASSVGSGRETQYFGPGTRLLVL.

The genes are TRBV18 and TRBJ2-2; D is perhaps TRBD2 (5 bases). Germline V CDR1 and CDR2: KGHSH, LQKENI. The CDR3 sequence is 15 residues long. Trimming cost V 2 bases and J 4 bases, with 11 bases left between them. Here the CDR3 DNA reads TGTGCCAGCTCACCAAGAAGCGGATCCACCGGGGAGCTGTTTTTT. It translates to CASSPRSGSTGELFF.

This clone has only one observation. The V gene is TRBV10-3, the J gene TRBJ1-3, with TRBD1 identical over 10 bases. This CDR3 has 18 residues. V trimming: 4 bases; J trimming: 0 bases; junction bases outside the gene matches: 9. The V gene's germline CDR1 is ENHRY and CDR2 SYGVKD. CDR3 residues: CAISAHGTGAPSGNTIYF. The CDR3 DNA reads as TGTGCCATCAGTGCTCACGGGACAGGGGCCCCCTCTGGAAACACCATATATTTT.

This clone was detected only once. DNA for the CDR3: TGTGCCATCAGTGGCGAGACTGACTATGGCTACACCTTC. This encodes CAISGETDYGYTF. The gene calls are TRBV10-3 and TRBJ1-2, with no clear D. The CDR3 length is 13 residues. V lost 4 bases and J 3 bases, leaving 9 bases between the germline ends. Germline loops: CDR1 ENHRY, CDR2 SYGVKD.

The rearrangement joins TRBV6-6 to TRBJ2-5, with 7 bases lining up with TRBD1. V dropped 7 bases and J dropped 4; count of bases not matched to a gene: 6. CDR3 length: 13 amino acids. Germline loops: CDR1 MNHNY, CDR2 SVGAGI (reference sequence). The CDR3 bases are TGTGCCAGCACCCGACAGGGTGGAGAGACCCAGTACTTC. Amino acids: CASTRQGGETQYF.

The CDR3 region has the DNA TGTGCCAGCAGCGATACAGGGCGACAGCCCCAGCATTTT. It specifies CASSDTGRQPQHF. The V call is TRBV6-6, the J call TRBJ1-5; a possible D gene is TRBD1 (6 bases). The germline CDR1 and CDR2 sequences are MNHNY and SVGAGI (reference sequence). There are 13 residues in the CDR3. V was cut by 6 bases and J by 7 bases, with 13 bases left in between.

The chain employs TRBV21-1 and TRBJ2-1. TRBV21-1 is assigned pseudogene status. The CDR3 length is 18 residues. The CDR3 bases are TGTGCCAGCAGCAAAGTGAACGGGACGGGAATAATATTTGGTTGGCAGTTCTTC. Protein: CASSKVNGTGIIFGWQFF.

CDR3 nucleotides: TGTGCCATCTGCGGGGGGCCAGGGGAGACCCAGTACTTC. It translates to CAICGGPGETQYF. The chain joins TRBV10-3 to TRBJ2-5, with 8 bases that match TRBD2. This CDR3 spans 13 amino acids. Germline values: CDR1 ENHRY, CDR2 SYGVKD. J was trimmed by 5 bases and V by 8 bases; bases with no gene match: 7.

V is TRBV9 and J is TRBJ2-2; no clear D. The CDR3 runs to 16 residues. The V end lost 3 bases, the J end lost 3 bases, and 15 bases lay between the germline ends. From germline, CDR1 is SGDLS and CDR2 YYNGEE. CDR3 region: CASSAGPRLDTGELFF. The CDR3 nucleotides are TGTGCCAGCAGCGCGGGCCCTCGACTGGACACCGGGGAGCTGTTTTTT.

The chain couples TRBV7-2 to TRBJ1-2, with D uncertain. The CDR3 length is 14 residues. Per the germline V gene, CDR1 is SGHTA and CDR2 is FQGNSA. Trimming cost V 6 bases and J 3 bases, with 14 bases left between them. The DNA for the CDR3 is TGTGCCAGCAGACGGAGCGGGTACGACTATGGCTACACCTTC. This translates into CASRRSGYDYGYTF.

CDR3 DNA: TGTGCCAGCAGTCTCAGTTTTGGCTCTGGAAACACCATATATTTT. Amino acid sequence: CASSLSFGSGNTIYF. This chain links TRBV6-5 with TRBJ1-3; D is ambiguous. Trimming left V 5 bases short and J 0 bases short, with 11 bases between. In germline, CDR1 is MNHEY, CDR2 SVGAGI. CDR3 length: 15 residues.

The rearrangement links TRBV2 to TRBJ1-2; TRBD1 matches 9 bases. The CDR3 consists of 15 residues. The trim removed 7 bases at V and 4 bases at J, leaving 10 bases unmatched. The germline V gene has CDR1 SNHLY and CDR2 FYNNEI. CDR3 nucleotide sequence: TGTGCCAGCATCGACAGGGGGTCTAACGCCTATGGCTACACCTTC. Translated, it gives CASIDRGSNAYGYTF.

CDR3 sequence: CASSLVQGAYGYTF. The CDR3 region has the DNA TGTGCCAGCAGCTTAGTACAAGGTGCCTATGGCTACACCTTC. This chain links TRBV7-9 with TRBJ1-2, with no clear D. This CDR3 has 14 residues. CDR1 and CDR2 from the germline V gene are SEHNR and FQNEAQ (reference sequence). V lost 1 base to trimming and J lost 4 bases, with 10 bases between them.

V usage is TRBV9 and J usage is TRBJ2-1, with 7 bases identical to TRBD2. CDR1 is SGDLS, CDR2 YYNGEE, per germline. Germline trimming cut 4 bases from V and 0 bases from J; bases unmatched to any gene: 4. The CDR3 is 15 residues long. The CDR3: CASSLSGPSYNEQFF. In DNA, the CDR3 is TGTGCCAGCAGCCTTAGCGGGCCCTCCTACAATGAGCAGTTCTTC.